These T cell receptor beta chains were read from a single sample in a study of PD-L1 blockade in urothelial cancer. Libraries were prepared by immunoSEQ multiplex PCR; TCRdb keeps only in-frame clonotypes and omits some of them. The table lists 30,000 to 35,000 clones, under 90% of them singletons. The material was PBMCs, obtained around atezolizumab (anti-PD-L1) treatment. Source of these receptors: a man in his 60s with urothelial cancer. Both conserved end residues are part of each CDR3. D genes are given only for firm matches. Part of the rows lack a size; the others show once, few, many or a class for expanded clones.

v_gene,j_gene,abundance,d_gene,CDR3aa,CDR3nt
TRBV5-1,TRBJ2-7,-,TRBD2,CASSLASLAGEGKEQYF,TGCGCCAGCAGCTTGGCCTCCCTAGCGGGAGAAGGTAAGGAGCAGTACTTC
TRBV27,TRBJ2-7,once,TRBD2,CASSTSLAGGPREQYF,TGTGCCAGCAGTACCTCACTAGCGGGAGGGCCGAGGGAGCAGTACTTC
TRBV6-5,TRBJ2-2,-,-,CASSFPRAATGELFF,TGTGCCAGCAGTTTCCCGAGGGCGGCCACCGGGGAGCTGTTTTTT
TRBV7-9,TRBJ1-4,once,TRBD1,CASSSGTGGFNEKLFF,TGTGCCAGCAGCTCAGGGACAGGCGGCTTTAATGAAAAACTGTTTTTT
TRBV9,TRBJ1-1,-,TRBD1,CASNPGGMNTEAFF,TGTGCCAGCAACCCAGGGGGCATGAACACTGAAGCTTTCTTT
TRBV5-1,TRBJ2-3,-,TRBD1,CASSLGPTGTDTQYF,TGCGCCAGCAGCTTGGGACCGACAGGGACAGATACGCAGTATTTT
TRBV5-1,TRBJ2-1,-,TRBD2,CASSLSGGLYNEQFF,TGCGCCAGCAGCTTAAGCGGGGGATTGTACAATGAGCAGTTCTTC
TRBV5-4,TRBJ1-5,few,-,CASSLRGSVEPQHF,TGTGCCAGCAGCTTGAGGGGTTCAGTGGAGCCCCAGCATTTT
TRBV19,TRBJ1-2,-,-,CASSMQVTVNGYTF,TGTGCCAGTAGTATGCAGGTGACGGTAAATGGCTACACCTTC
TRBV5-1,TRBJ2-5,-,-,CASRVEPNKETQYF,TGCGCCAGCAGAGTGGAGCCTAATAAAGAGACCCAGTACTTC
TRBV7-9,TRBJ2-5,-,TRBD2,CASRSAASGETQYF,TGTGCCAGCAGATCGGCGGCTAGCGGGGAGACCCAGTACTTC
TRBV5-6,TRBJ1-5,-,-,CASSLAGRPNQPQHF,TGTGCCAGCAGCTTGGCAGGGCGACCCAATCAGCCCCAGCATTTT
TRBV7-6,TRBJ2-7,-,TRBD2,CASSQGLAGAYEQYF,TGTGCCAGCAGCCAAGGACTAGCGGGAGCCTACGAGCAGTACTTC
TRBV28,TRBJ1-5,few,TRBD1,CASSKGTGGSNQPQHF,TGTGCCAGCAGTAAGGGGACAGGGGGTAGCAATCAGCCCCAGCATTTT
TRBV9,TRBJ2-2,-,TRBD1,CASSVGTGGWTGELFF,TGTGCCAGCAGCGTAGGGACAGGGGGGTGGACCGGGGAGCTGTTTTTT
TRBV9,TRBJ2-5,-,-,CASSVSPVGGETQYF,TGTGCCAGCAGCGTATCTCCCGTGGGAGGAGAGACCCAGTACTTC
TRBV5-1,TRBJ2-7,-,TRBD1,CASSLVPGTGGYEQYF,TGCGCCAGCAGCTTGGTACCCGGGACAGGGGGTTACGAGCAGTACTTC
TRBV9,TRBJ2-7,-,TRBD2,CASSDGAGATYEQYF,TGTGCCAGCAGCGACGGAGCGGGAGCAACCTACGAGCAGTACTTC
TRBV2,TRBJ1-1,few,-,CASTVNTEAFF,TGTGCCAGCACCGTGAACACTGAAGCTTTCTTT
TRBV9,TRBJ1-1,-,TRBD1,CASSVTQGANTEAFF,TGTGCCAGCAGCGTGACACAGGGGGCGAACACTGAAGCTTTCTTT
TRBV5-1,TRBJ1-4,-,TRBD1,CASSLQGQGGEKLFF,TGCGCCAGCAGCTTACAAGGACAGGGGGGTGAAAAACTGTTTTTT
TRBV29-1,TRBJ1-2,-,-,CSVGQSDYGYTF,TGCAGCGTTGGACAGTCCGACTATGGCTACACCTTC
TRBV11-2,TRBJ2-6,-,-,CASTRGLSSGANVLTF,TGTGCCAGCACCAGGGGTCTTTCCTCTGGGGCCAACGTCCTGACTTTC
TRBV10-1,TRBJ2-5,once,-,CASSEYSASQRETQYF,TGCGCCAGCAGTGAGTATTCAGCGTCGCAGAGGGAGACCCAGTACTTC
TRBV10-3,TRBJ2-7,few,-,CAIKRDTLYEQYF,TGTGCCATCAAGAGGGACACCCTCTACGAGCAGTACTTC
TRBV27,TRBJ1-1,-,TRBD1,CASSSPTSTGIFTEAFF,TGTGCCAGCAGTTCTCCGACGTCGACAGGGATTTTTACTGAAGCTTTCTTT
TRBV5-1,TRBJ1-4,-,-,CASSSPGPNEKLFF,TGCGCCAGCAGCTCCCCGGGTCCTAATGAAAAACTGTTTTTT